The next 6 T cell receptor beta chains were all read from a single sample in a study of memory CD4+ T cells and cytomegalovirus serostatus (dated by TCRdb to between 2019 and 2020). The protocol used for the library was the immunoSEQ multiplex PCR assay. This immuneACCESS table, as held by TCRdb, lists in-frame sequences with V and J called but not all clones. Of the missing ones, under half trace to an unresolved V gene in checked studies; the others have no known cause. In all, the sample holds tens of thousands of clones, and around 78% of those were seen once. The top ten constitute approximately 0.55% of the sample. A FACSAria II was used to sort memory CD4+ T cells, defined as single viable CD3+CD4+CD8-CD45RO+ cells. Sequencing was done on a sample of memory CD4+ T cells from blood. These receptors came from an adult in good health and CMV-seronegative.

The chain is built from TRBV6-6 and TRBJ1-4; the match to TRBD1 covers 11 bases. The CDR3 totals 13 residues. Germline V gene lookup returns CDR1 MNHNY and CDR2 SVGAGI (reference sequence). V shed 7 bases, J shed 8 bases, and the junction held 3 bases outside the gene matches. CDR3 in amino acids: CASKGQGGEKLFF. The DNA for the CDR3 is TGTGCCAGCAAGGGACAGGGGGGGGAAAAACTGTTTTTT.

This rearrangement joins TRBV11-2 to TRBJ1-1; TRBD1 agrees at 7 bases. The germline gives CDR1 SGHAT, CDR2 FQNNGV. The CDR3 loop spans 16 amino acids. Trimming at V came to 4 bases and at J to 7 bases, leaving 15 bases not matched to a gene. The CDR3 spells CASSSYRTGANIEAFF. DNA of the CDR3: TGTGCCAGCAGCTCCTACCGGACAGGAGCCAATATTGAAGCTTTCTTT.

The chain carries TRBV7-2 and TRBJ1-2; D is perhaps TRBD1 (6 bases). Germline V CDR1 and CDR2: SGHTA, FQGNSA. Trimming removed 1 base at V and 3 bases at J, with 12 bases between. The CDR3 runs to 15 residues. CDR3 DNA: TGTGCCAGCAGCTTAGGGGGGGGGCTATACTATGGCTACACCTTC. As protein: CASSLGGGLYYGYTF.

This clone was detected a few times. The chain couples TRBV5-6 to TRBJ1-1, with D perhaps TRBD1 (5 bases). The V gene lost 0 bases and the J gene lost 0 bases, with 12 bases spanning the gap. This CDR3 has 16 amino acids. Germline V gene lookup returns CDR1 SGHDT and CDR2 YYEEEE. DNA of the CDR3: TGTGCCAGCAGCTTGGATCAGGGCACTATGAACACTGAAGCTTTCTTT. Translated: CASSLDQGTMNTEAFF.

This clone showed up just once. The rearrangement uses TRBV6-1 and TRBJ2-2, with 9 nucleotides matching TRBD1. CDR3 length: 14 amino acids. Germline V CDR1 and CDR2: MNHNS, SASEGT. The V segment lost 7 bases and the J segment 6 bases; nucleotides outside the gene matches: 6. The CDR3 DNA follows: TGTGCCAGCAACCGGGACAGGGTTGCCGGGGAGCTGTTTTTT. Its translation is CASNRDRVAGELFF.

V and J are TRBV11-2 and TRBJ1-1; D not resolved. The CDR3 runs to 14 residues. Trimming left V 3 bases short and J 3 bases short, with 11 bases between. The germline V gene has CDR1 SGHAT and CDR2 FQNNGV. The CDR3 region has the DNA TGTGCCAGCAGCTTGACCGGAGATGACACTGAAGCTTTCTTT. This encodes CASSLTGDDTEAFF. The entire variable domain, with the rest obtained from reference TRBV11-2 and TRBJ1-1, is as follows: EAGVAQSPRYKIIEKRQSVAFWCNPISGHATLYWYQQILGQGPKLLIQFQNNGVVDDSQLPKDRFSAERLKGVDSTLKIQPAKLEDSAVYLCASSLTGDDTEAFFGQGTRLTVV.